This T cell receptor (beta chain) was profiled in a study of shared clonotypes between healthy human individuals. This clone was found once. The length of the CDR3 is 13 residues. CDR1 is SQVTM and CDR2 is ANQGSEA in the germline V gene. V was cut by 3 bases and J by 6 bases, with 9 bases left in between. Here immunoSEQ multiplex PCR was the method, and the copy in TCRdb shows in-frame clones only, minus some. Here the sample spans about 1.1 million clones, around 82% being singletons. The sequence was obtained from a man younger than 35 in good health. Some clones in this sample may be carry-over from other donors' samples. J is TRBJ1-6 and V is TRBV29-1; D gene unclear. Sequencing input: memory CD4+ T cells from PBMCs. The subset here: CD45RA-negative fraction. Here the CDR3 reads CSVELSANSPLHF. Written as DNA, the CDR3 is TGCAGCGTTGAGTTGTCAGCTAATTCACCCCTCCACTTT. The full variable domain, in which reference TRBV29-1 and TRBJ1-6 provide the parts outside the CDR3, is SAVISQKPSRDICQRGTSLTIQCQVDSQVTMMFWYRQQPGQSLTLIATANQGSEATYESGFVIDKFPISRPNLTFSTLTVSNMSPEDSSIYLCSVELSANSPLHFGNGTRLTVT.